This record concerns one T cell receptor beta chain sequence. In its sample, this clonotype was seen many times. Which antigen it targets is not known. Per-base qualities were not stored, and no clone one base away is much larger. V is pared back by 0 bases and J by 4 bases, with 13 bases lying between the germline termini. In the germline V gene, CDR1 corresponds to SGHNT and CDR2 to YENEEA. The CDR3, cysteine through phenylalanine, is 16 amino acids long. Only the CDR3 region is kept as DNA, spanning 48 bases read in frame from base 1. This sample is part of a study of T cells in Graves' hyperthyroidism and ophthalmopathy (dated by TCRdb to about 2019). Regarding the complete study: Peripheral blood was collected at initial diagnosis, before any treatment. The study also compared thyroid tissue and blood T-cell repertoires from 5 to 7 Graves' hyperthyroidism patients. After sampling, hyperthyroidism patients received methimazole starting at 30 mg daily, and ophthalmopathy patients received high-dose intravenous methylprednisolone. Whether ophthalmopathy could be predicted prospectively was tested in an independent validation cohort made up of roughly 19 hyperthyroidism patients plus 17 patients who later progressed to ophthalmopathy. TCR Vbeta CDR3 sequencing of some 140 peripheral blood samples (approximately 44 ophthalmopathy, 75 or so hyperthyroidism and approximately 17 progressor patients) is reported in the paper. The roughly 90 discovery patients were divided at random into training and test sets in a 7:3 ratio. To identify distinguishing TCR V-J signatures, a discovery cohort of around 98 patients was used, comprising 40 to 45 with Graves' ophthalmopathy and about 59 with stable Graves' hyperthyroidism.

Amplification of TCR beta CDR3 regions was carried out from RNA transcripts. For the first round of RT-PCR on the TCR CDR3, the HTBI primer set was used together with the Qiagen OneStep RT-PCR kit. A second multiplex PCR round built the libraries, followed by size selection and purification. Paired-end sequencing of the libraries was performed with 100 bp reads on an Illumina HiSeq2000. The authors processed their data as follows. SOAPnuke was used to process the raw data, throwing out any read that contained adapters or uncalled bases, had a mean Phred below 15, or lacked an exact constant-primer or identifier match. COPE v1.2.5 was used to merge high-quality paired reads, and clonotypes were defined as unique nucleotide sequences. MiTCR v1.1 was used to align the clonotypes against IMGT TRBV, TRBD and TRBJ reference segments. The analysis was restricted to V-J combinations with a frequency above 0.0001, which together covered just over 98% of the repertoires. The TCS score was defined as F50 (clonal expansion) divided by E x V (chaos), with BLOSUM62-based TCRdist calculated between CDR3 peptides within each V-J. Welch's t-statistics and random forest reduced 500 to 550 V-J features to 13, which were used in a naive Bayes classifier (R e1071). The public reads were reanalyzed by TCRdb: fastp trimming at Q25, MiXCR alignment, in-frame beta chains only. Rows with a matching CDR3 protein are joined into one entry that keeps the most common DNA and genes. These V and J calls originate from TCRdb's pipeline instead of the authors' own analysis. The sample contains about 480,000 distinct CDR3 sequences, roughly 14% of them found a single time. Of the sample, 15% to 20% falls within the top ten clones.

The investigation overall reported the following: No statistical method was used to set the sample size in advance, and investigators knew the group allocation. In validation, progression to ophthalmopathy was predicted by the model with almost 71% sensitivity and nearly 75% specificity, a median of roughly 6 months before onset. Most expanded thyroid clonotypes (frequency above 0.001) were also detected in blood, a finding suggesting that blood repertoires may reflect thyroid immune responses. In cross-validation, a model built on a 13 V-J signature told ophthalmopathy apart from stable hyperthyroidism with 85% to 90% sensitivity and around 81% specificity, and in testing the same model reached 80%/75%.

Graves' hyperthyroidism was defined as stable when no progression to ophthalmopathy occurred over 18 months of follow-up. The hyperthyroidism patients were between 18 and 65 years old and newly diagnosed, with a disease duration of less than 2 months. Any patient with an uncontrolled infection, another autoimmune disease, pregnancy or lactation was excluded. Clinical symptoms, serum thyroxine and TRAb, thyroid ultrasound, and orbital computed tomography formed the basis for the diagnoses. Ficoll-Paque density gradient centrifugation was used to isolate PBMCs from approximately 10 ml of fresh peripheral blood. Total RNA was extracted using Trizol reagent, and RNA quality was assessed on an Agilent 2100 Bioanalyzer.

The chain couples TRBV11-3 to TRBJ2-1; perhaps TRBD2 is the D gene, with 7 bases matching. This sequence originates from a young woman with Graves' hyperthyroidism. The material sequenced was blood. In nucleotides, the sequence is TGTGCCAGCAGCTTAGAGGCCGGGGGGCGATACAATGAGCAGTTCTTC. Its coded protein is CASSLEAGGRYNEQFF.